This T cell receptor (beta chain) was recorded in a study of blood T cell repertoires in COVID-19. As processed by the authors: Amplifying reference gene primers gave estimates of nucleated cell counts. Clones were read by immunoSEQ multiplex PCR, and TCRdb kept only the in-frame ones, dropping some. That table furnishes V, J and clone size, whereas the DNA furnished D and trimming. The sample carries roughly 200,000 clones, roughly 80% recorded once. This clone has only one observation. The TCR comes from a man aged 45-65 years who had recovered from COVID-19. Sequences were obtained from peripheral blood.

CDR3 coding DNA: TGTGCCAGCAGCTTAGTGTTCGGGTCACCCCTCCACTTT. Translated: CASSLVFGSPLHF. The chain is built from TRBV11-1 and TRBJ1-6; the D is unclear. With 1 base removed from V and 10 bases from J, the gap between germline ends came to 8 bases. This CDR3 has 13 residues. The germline CDR1 and CDR2 sequences are SGHAT and FQDESV (reference sequence).